Included here is one TCR beta chain sequence, with context. CDR3 length equals 16 residues. Trimming pared 4 bases from V and 0 bases from J, leaving 12 bases between. Germline V gives CDR1 MNHEY, CDR2 SVGAGI. The data derive from a study of beta chain features in type 1 diabetes. The wider study: Patients looked much like healthy donors when it came to age, gender and cell yields.

Expressed TCRB transcripts were sequenced, since all the RNA that had been isolated was reverse transcribed. Repertoires were generated with immunoSEQ multiplex PCR, while TCRdb's copy carries only in-frame clones and drops some. The data hold some 900,000 clones, with 17% observed a single time. The clonotype comes from a woman aged 18-35 years in good health. The sample comprised naive CD4+ T cells from blood. The V gene is TRBV6-5, the J gene TRBJ2-2; a weak D match, TRBD2 (6 bases). In nucleotides, the CDR3 is TGTGCCAGCAGTTCGTGGACTACCTCGAACACCGGGGAGCTGTTTTTT. Amino acid sequence: CASSSWTTSNTGELFF.